The 9 T cell receptor beta chains below all came from one sample that was sequenced in a study of T cell responses to AZD1222 COVID-19 vaccine. TCRdb's copy holds only in-frame clones and misses some; the assay was immunoSEQ multiplex PCR. The table lists approximately 140,000 clones, about 92% of them singletons, with about 3% in the top ten. Sequenced material: peripheral blood, taken on day 0 of AZD1222 vaccination. All receptors come from an adult in good health.

The J gene is TRBJ1-2, the V gene TRBV23-1, with D possibly being TRBD1 (5 bases). TRBV23-1 is marked as an open reading frame, function uncertain. V shed 3 bases and J shed 7 bases, with 12 bases lying between them. The CDR3 runs to 13 residues. The DNA of the CDR3 is TGCGCCAGCAGTCACCCGACCGGGGGTGGCTACACCTTC. This translates into CASSHPTGGGYTF.

This clone appeared a single time. The rearrangement links TRBV30 to TRBJ1-3; D gene unclear. This CDR3 spans 10 amino acids. V lost 5 bases, J lost 4 bases, and 3 bases lay in between. CDR1 GTSNPN and CDR2 SVGIG come from the germline V gene (reference sequence). CDR3 sequence (DNA): TGTGCCTGGCTGGGAAACACCATATATTTT. It encodes CAWLGNTIYF.

This clone showed up just once. V is TRBV14 and J is TRBJ1-2; D perhaps matches TRBD1 (5 bases). Trimming left V 1 base short and J 2 bases short, with 14 bases between. The CDR3 spans 16 residues. Germline CDR1 and CDR2: SGHDN and FVKESK. The CDR3 DNA is TGTGCCAGCAGCCAAGGCCTGGGGGGATGGAACTATGGCTACACCTTC. This sequence encodes CASSQGLGGWNYGYTF.

The chain combines TRBV19 with TRBJ2-1; D is unclear. Trimming removed 4 bases from V and 10 bases from J, with 17 bases in between. This CDR3 has 14 amino acids. The germline CDR1 and CDR2 sequences are LNHDA and SQIVND (reference sequence). CDR3 bases: TGTGCCAGTAGTAAGAGCGCGGATCACTACGAGCAGTTCTTC. Translating gives CASSKSADHYEQFF.

In its sample, this clone was seen a few times. This chain connects TRBV10-2 to TRBJ1-5; D is possibly TRBD1 (6 bases). With 0 bases removed from V and 2 bases from J, the gap between germline ends came to 8 bases. The CDR3 length is 15 residues. Per germline, CDR1 WSHSY and CDR2 SAAADI. The chain's CDR3 is CASSESGHRNQPQHF. CDR3 sequence (DNA): TGCGCCAGCAGTGAGTCGGGACACCGCAATCAGCCCCAGCATTTT.

This clone was detected once. This chain connects TRBV5-5 to TRBJ2-5; tentatively, D is TRBD1 (6 bases). The germline V gene encodes CDR1 SGHKS and CDR2 YYEKEE (reference sequence). Trimming shortened V by 4 bases and J by 1 base, and 11 bases separated the two germline ends. This CDR3 has 14 amino acids. This CDR3 reads CASSPGHRQETQYF. In DNA, the CDR3 is TGTGCCAGCAGCCCGGGACACCGCCAAGAGACCCAGTACTTC.

This clone came up once. V and J are TRBV6-9 and TRBJ2-7; D is undetermined. Trimming cost V 9 bases and J 3 bases, with 12 bases left between them. From germline, CDR1 is MNHGY and CDR2 SVAAGI. The CDR3 sequence is 12 residues long. DNA of the CDR3: TGTGCCAGGACATTGGGAAGCTACGAGCAGTACTTC. As protein: CARTLGSYEQYF.

The genes are TRBV30 and TRBJ2-7; TRBD1 aligns across 9 bases. Trimming cost V 3 bases and J 4 bases; bases outside gene matches: 4. CDR3 size: 13 residues. Germline V lookup: CDR1 GTSNPN, CDR2 SVGIG (reference sequence). The CDR3 protein is CAWSRDRDYEQYF. The CDR3 nucleotides are TGTGCCTGGAGCCGGGACAGGGATTACGAGCAGTACTTC. The full variable domain, completed using reference TRBV30 and TRBJ2-7, is SQTIHQWPATLVQPVGSPLSLECTVEGTSNPNLYWYRQAAGRGLQLLFYSVGIGQISSEVPQNLSASRPQDRQFILSSKKLLLSDSGFYLCAWSRDRDYEQYFGPGTRLTVT.

The chain combines TRBV5-6 with TRBJ2-3; 7 nucleotides align to TRBD1. Unmatched junction bases numbered 12, after V lost 4 bases and J lost 4 bases. The CDR3 is 16 residues long. The germline CDR1 and CDR2 sequences are SGHDT and YYEEEE. The chain's CDR3 is CASSTPTTGWADTQYF. The CDR3 DNA reads as TGTGCCAGCAGCACTCCTACGACAGGGTGGGCAGATACGCAGTATTTT. Drawing the rest from reference TRBV5-6 and TRBJ2-3, the complete variable domain is DAGVTQSPTHLIKTRGQQVTLRCSPKSGHDTVSWYQQALGQGPQFIFQYYEEEERQRGNFPDRFSGHQFPNYSSELNVNALLLGDSALYLCASSTPTTGWADTQYFGPGTRLTVL.